This TCR beta chain was recorded in a study of blood T cell repertoires in COVID-19. Study summary: Sites across the United States, Italy and Spain contributed samples from acute and convalescent COVID-19. In each case, the material was cDNA or gDNA derived from T cells, B-cell-depleted T cells, or PBMCs.

Original processing notes: Reference gene primer amplification gave nucleated cell count estimates. TCRdb's copy holds only in-frame clones and misses some; the assay was immunoSEQ multiplex PCR. That table gives V, J and clone size, and the DNA gave D and trimming. The sample has around 300,000 clones; approximately 90% are singletons. Trimming stripped 2 bases from V and 10 bases from J, with 18 bases between. The germline CDR1 and CDR2 sequences are SGHRS and YFSETQ. The CDR3 length is 14 residues. The sequenced sample was peripheral blood. The sequence came from a woman aged 40 to 50 with acute or convalescent COVID-19. The chain combines TRBV5-1 with TRBJ1-1; perhaps TRBD1 as D (5 bases). CDR3 region: CASSLRGDKASAFF. As DNA, the CDR3 is TGCGCCAGCAGCTTACGGGGGGATAAAGCGTCAGCTTTCTTT.